This is a list of T cell receptor beta chains from one sample in a study of cytomegalovirus exposure and HLA in healthy donors. Sequenced by immunoSEQ multiplex PCR; TCRdb stores in-frame clones only, minus some. The data show around 120,000 clones, about four fifths seen once. Material for sequencing was PBMCs. These receptors were collected from a woman between 40 and 55 years old in good health and CMV-seronegative. CDR3s leave out the opening cysteine and the closing phenylalanine or tryptophan. Fields, in order: clone size, V gene, J gene, CDR3 protein. Part of the rows lack a size; the others show once, few, many or a class for expanded clones.

.	TRBV5-1	TRBJ2-5	ASRTSGGLQETQY
.	TRBV28	TRBJ1-1	ASRTERLNTEAF
.	TRBV5-4	TRBJ1-2	ASSLIGRTGRSGYT
.	TRBV28	TRBJ2-3	ASSSPSGLSTDTQY
.	TRBV6-1	TRBJ2-3	ASMRDRGPDTQY
.	TRBV9	TRBJ2-7	ASSPGLDPYEQY
.	TRBV6-5	TRBJ1-1	ASSTGQENTEAF
.	TRBV4-3	TRBJ1-6	ASSRGSSYNSPLH
.	TRBV6-1	TRBJ1-3	ASSEIGVSGNTIY
once	TRBV10-3	TRBJ2-1	ATNSPLAGVLEQF
.	TRBV19	TRBJ1-1	ASSRGDSTEAF
.	TRBV27	TRBJ1-1	ASSLRGQKLTPRVIGAF
.	TRBV7-2	TRBJ2-7	ASSRGQETTYEQY
.	TRBV4-1	TRBJ2-3	ASSQARVAGSTDTQY
.	TRBV19	TRBJ2-7	ASSPVQGANYYEQY
few	TRBV4-3	TRBJ1-4	ASSQEGQRFEKLF
.	TRBV27	TRBJ1-1	ASTLSGGLNTEAF
.	TRBV6-6	TRBJ1-5	ASDRGDRQPQH
.	TRBV9	TRBJ1-4	ASSGGQGLGEKLF
.	TRBV2	TRBJ1-4	ASSVEGINEKLF
.	TRBV29-1	TRBJ2-2	SVELEMGTGELF
.	TRBV2	TRBJ2-5	ASRDRGETQY
.	TRBV5-8	TRBJ2-5	ASSLGRRYQETQY
.	TRBV2	.	ASSAQTGHEQY
once	TRBV6-1	TRBJ2-1	ASTKDRGMNNEQF
.	TRBV14	TRBJ2-2	ASSQVAKAPVTGELF
few	TRBV7-9	TRBJ2-3	ASSFEQPTQY
.	TRBV29-1	TRBJ2-2	SAELADKNTGELF
.	TRBV27	TRBJ2-1	ASSHSYNEQF
.	TRBV5-6	TRBJ1-1	ARRGHRAGKNTEAF
.	TRBV29-1	TRBJ1-4	SVGGGNNEKLF